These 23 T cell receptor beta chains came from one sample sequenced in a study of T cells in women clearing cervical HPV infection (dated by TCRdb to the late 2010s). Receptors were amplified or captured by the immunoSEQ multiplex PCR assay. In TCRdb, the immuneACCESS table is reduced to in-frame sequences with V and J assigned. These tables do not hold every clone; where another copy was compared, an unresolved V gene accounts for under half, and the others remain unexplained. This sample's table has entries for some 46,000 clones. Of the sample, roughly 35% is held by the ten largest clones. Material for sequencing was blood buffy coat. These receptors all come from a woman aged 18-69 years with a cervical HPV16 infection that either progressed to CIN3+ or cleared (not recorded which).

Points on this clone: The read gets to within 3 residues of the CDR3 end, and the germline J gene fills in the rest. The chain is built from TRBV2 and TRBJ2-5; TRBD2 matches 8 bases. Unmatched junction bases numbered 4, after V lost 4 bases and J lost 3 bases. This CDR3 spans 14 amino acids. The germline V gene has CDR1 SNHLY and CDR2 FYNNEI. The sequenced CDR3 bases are TGTGCCAGCAGTGTTAGCGGGGCCAAAGAGACC. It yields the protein CASSVSGAKET. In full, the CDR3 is CASSVSGAKETQYF.

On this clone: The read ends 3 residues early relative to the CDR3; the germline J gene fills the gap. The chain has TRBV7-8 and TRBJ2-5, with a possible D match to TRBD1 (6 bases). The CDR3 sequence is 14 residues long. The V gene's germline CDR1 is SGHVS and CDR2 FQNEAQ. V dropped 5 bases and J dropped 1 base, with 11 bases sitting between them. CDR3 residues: CASSRTEFQETQYF. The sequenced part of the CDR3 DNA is TGTGCCAGCAGCCGGACAGAATTCCAAGAGACC.

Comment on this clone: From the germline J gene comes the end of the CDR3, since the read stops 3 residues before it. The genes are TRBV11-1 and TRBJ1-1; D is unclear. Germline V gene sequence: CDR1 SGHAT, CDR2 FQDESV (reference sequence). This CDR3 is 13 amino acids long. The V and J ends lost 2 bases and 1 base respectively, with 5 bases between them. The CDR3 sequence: CASSLPGNTEAFF. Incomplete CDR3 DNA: TGTGCCAGCAGCTTACCAGGGAACACTGAA.

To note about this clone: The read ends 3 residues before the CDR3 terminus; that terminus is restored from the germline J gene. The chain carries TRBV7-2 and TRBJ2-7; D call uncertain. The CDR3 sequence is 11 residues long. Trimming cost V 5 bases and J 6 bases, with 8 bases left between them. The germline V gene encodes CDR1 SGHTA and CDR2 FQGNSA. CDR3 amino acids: CASSPSFEQYF. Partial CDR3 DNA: TGTGCCAGCAGCCCCAGTTTCGAG. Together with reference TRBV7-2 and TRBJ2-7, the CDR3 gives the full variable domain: GAGVSQSPSNKVTEKGKDVELRCDPISGHTALYWYRQSLGQGLEFLIYFQGNSAPDKSGLPSDRFSAERTGGSVSTLTIQRTQQEDSAVYLCASSPSFEQYFGPGTRLTVT.

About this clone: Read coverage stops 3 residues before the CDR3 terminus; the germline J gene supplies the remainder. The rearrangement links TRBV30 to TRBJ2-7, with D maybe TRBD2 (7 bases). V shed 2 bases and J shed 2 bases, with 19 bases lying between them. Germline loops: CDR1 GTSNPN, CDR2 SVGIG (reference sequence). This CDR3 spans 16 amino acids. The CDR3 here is CAWSQGRAYVAYEQYF. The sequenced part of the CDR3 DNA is TGTGCCTGGAGTCAGGGGAGGGCCTATGTGGCCTACGAG. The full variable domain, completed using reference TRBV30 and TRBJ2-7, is SQTIHQWPATLVQPVGSPLSLECTVEGTSNPNLYWYRQAAGRGLQLLFYSVGIGQISSEVPQNLSASRPQDRQFILSSKKLLLSDSGFYLCAWSQGRAYVAYEQYFGPGTRLTVT.

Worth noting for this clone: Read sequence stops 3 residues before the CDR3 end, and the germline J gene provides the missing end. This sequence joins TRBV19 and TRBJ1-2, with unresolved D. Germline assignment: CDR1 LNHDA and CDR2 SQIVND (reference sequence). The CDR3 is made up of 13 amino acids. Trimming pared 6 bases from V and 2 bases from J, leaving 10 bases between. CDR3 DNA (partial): TGTGCCAGTAGCCCTTCGGGGAACTATGGC. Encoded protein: CASSPSGNYG. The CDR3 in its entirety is CASSPSGNYGYTF.

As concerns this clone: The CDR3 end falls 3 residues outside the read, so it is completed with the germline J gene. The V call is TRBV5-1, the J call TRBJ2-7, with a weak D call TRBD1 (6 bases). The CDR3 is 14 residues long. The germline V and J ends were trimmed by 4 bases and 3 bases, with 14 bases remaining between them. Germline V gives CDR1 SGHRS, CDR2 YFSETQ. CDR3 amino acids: CASSPGTLNYEQYF. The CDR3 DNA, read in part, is TGCGCCAGCAGCCCCGGGACATTGAACTACGAG.

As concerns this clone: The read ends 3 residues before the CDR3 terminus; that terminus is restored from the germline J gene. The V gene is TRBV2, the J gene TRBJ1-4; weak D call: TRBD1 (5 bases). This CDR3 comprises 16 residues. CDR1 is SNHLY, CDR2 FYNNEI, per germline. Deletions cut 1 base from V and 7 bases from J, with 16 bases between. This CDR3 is CASSEVSARDTEKLFF. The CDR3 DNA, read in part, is TGTGCCAGCAGTGAAGTCTCGGCCAGGGATACTGAAAAA. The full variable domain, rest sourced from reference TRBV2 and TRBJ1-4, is EPEVTQTPSHQVTQMGQEVILRCVPISNHLYFYWYRQILGQKVEFLVSFYNNEISEKSEIFDDQFSVERPDGSNFTLKIRSTKLEDSAMYFCASSEVSARDTEKLFFGSGTQLSVL.

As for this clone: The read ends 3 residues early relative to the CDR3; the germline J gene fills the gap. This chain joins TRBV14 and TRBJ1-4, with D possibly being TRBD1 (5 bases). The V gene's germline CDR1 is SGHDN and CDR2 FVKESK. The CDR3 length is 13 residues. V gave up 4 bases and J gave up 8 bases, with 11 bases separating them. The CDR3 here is CASSPRVKEKLFF. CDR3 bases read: TGTGCCAGCAGCCCCAGGGTGAAAGAAAAA.

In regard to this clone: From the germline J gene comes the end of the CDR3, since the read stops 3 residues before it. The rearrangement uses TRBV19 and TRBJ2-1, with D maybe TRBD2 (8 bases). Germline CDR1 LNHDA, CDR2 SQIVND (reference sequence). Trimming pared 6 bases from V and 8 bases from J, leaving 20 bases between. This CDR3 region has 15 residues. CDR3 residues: CASSRGGQLSDEQFF. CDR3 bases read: TGTGCCAGTAGCCGGGGGGGACAGCTTTCCGATGAG.

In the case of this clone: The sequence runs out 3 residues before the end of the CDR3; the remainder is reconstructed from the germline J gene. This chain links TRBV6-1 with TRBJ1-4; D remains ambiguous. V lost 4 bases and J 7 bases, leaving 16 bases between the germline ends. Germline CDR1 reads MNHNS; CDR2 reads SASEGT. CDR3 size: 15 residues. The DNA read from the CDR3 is TGTGCCAGCAGTGGTCTGACCGGTGCGGGTGAAAAA. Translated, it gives CASSGLTGAGEK. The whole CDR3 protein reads CASSGLTGAGEKLFF.

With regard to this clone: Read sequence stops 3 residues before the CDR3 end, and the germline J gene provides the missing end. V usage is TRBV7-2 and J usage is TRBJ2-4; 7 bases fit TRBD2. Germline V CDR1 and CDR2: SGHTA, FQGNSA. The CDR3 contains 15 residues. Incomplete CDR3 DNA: TGTGCCAGCAGCCTCGGGGGGACCTACCAAGAGACT. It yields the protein CASSLGGTYQET. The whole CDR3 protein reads CASSLGGTYQETQYF.

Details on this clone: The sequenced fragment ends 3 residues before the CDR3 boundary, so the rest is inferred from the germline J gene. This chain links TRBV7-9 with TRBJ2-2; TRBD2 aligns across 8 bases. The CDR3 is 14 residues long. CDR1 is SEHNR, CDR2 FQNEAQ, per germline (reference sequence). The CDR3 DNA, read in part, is TGTGCCAGCAGCGTCGGGGGGGGGCTTGGAAAG. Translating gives CASSVGGGLGK. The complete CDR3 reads CASSVGGGLGKLFF.

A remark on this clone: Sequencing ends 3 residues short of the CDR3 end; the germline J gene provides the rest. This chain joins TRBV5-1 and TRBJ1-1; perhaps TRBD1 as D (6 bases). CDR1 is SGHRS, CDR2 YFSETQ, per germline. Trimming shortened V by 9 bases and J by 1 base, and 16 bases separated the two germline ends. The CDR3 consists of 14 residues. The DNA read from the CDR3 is TGCGCCACCGGGCCGGGACAACCGAACACTGAA. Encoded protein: CATGPGQPNTE. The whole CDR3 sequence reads CATGPGQPNTEAFF. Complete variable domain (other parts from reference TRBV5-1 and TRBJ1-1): KAGVTQTPRYLIKTRGQQVTLSCSPISGHRSVSWYQQTPGQGLQFLFEYFSETQRNKGNFPGRFSGRQFSNSRSEMNVSTLELGDSALYLCATGPGQPNTEAFFGQGTRLTVV.

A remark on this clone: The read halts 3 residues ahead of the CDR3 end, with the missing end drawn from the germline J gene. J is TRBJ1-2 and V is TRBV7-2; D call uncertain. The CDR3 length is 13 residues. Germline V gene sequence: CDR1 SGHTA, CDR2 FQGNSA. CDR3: CASSVLVLSDYTF. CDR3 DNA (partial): TGTGCCAGCAGCGTACTAGTGTTGTCCGAC.

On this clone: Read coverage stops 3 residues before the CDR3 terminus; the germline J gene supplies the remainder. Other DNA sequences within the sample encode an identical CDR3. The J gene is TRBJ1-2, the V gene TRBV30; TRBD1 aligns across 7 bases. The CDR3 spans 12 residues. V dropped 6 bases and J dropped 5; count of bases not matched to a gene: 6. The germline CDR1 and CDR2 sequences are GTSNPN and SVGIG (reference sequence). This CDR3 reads CACGTESYGYTF. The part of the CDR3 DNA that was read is TGTGCCTGCGGGACAGAGTCTTATGGC.

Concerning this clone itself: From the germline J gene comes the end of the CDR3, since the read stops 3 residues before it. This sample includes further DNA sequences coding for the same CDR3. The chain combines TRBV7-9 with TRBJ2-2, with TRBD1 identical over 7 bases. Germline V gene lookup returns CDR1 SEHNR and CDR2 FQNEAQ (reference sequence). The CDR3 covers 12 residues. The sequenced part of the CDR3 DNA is TGTGCCAGCAGCAAAACAGGGGATGAG. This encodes CASSKTGDE. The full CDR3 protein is CASSKTGDELFF.

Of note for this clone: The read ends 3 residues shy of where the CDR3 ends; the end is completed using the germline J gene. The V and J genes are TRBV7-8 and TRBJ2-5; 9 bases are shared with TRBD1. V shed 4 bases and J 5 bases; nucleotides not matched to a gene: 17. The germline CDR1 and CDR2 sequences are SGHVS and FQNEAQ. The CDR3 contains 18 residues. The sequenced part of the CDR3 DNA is TGTGCCAGCAGCTCGGGGGTAACAGGGGGCAGGGACGACGAGACC. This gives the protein CASSSGVTGGRDDET. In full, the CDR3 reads CASSSGVTGGRDDETQYF.

The CDR3 reads CASSQTPDRVVRSEQYF. The CDR3 DNA, read in part, is TGTGCCAGCAGCCAAACCCCGGACAGGGTGGTTCGTAGCGAG. This sequence joins TRBV14 and TRBJ2-7; 8 bases are a match to TRBD1. Read sequence stops 3 residues before the CDR3 end, and the germline J gene provides the missing end. Looked up from germline, CDR1 is SGHDN and CDR2 is FVKESK. The CDR3 contains 17 residues. The J segment lost 6 bases and the V segment lost 2 bases, leaving 15 bases of the junction unmatched.

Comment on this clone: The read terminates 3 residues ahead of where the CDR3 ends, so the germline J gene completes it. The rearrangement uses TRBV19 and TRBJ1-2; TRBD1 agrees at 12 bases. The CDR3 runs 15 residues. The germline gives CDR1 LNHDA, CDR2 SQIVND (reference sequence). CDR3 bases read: TGTGCCAGTAGTATTCGAGGGACAGGGGGCGAAGGC. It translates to CASSIRGTGGEG. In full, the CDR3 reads CASSIRGTGGEGYTF. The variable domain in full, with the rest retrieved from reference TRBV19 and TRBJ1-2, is DGGITQSPKYLFRKEGQNVTLSCEQNLNHDAMYWYRQDPGQGLRLIYYSQIVNDFQKGDIAEGYSVSREKKESFPLTVTSAQKNPTAFYLCASSIRGTGGEGYTFGSGTRLTVV.

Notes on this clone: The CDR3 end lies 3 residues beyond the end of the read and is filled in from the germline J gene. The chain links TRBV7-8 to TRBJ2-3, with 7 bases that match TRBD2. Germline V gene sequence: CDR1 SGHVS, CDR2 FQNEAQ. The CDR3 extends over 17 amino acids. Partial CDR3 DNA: TGTGCCAGCAGCTTAGATCTAGGGCGGGGGATCCAAGAGACG. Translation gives CASSLDLGRGIQET. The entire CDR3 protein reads CASSLDLGRGIQETQYF.

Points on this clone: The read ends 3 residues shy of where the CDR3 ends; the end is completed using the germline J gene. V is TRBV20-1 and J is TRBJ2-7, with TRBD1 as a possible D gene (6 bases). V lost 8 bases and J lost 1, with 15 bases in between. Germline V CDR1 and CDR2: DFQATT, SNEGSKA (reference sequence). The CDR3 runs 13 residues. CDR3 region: CSRVQGLSYEQYF. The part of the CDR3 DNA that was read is TGCAGTCGGGTGCAGGGGTTATCCTACGAG.

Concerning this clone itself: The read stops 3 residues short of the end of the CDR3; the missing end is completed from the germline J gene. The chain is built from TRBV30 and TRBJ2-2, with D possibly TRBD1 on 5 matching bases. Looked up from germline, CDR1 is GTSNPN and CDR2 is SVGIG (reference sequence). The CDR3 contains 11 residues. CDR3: CAWDSSQKLFF. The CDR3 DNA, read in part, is TGTGCCTGGGACAGCTCACAAAAG.